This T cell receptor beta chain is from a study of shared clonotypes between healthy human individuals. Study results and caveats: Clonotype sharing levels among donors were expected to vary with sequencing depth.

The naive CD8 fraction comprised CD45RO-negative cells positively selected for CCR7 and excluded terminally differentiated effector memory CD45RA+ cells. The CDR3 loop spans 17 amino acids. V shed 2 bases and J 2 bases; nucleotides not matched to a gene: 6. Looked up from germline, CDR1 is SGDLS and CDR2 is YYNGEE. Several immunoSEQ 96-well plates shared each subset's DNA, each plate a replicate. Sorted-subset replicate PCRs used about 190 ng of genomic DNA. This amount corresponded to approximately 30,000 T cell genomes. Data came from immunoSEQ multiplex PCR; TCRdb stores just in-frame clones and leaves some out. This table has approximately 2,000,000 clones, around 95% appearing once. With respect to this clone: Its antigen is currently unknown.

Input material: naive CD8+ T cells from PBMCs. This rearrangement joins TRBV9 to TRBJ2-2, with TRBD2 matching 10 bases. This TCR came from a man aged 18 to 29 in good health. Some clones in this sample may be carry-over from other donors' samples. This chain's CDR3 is CASSVSLAGGNTGELFF. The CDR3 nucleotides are TGTGCCAGCAGCGTTTCGTTAGCGGGAGGCAACACCGGGGAGCTGTTTTTT.